These 14 T cell receptor beta chains share one sample of origin, sequenced in a study of CD8 T cells in ankylosing spondylitis. TCRdb fed the 5' RACE reads into MiXCR, producing one record per CDR3 protein. The sample records some 220,000 distinct CDR3 sequences, under 12% being singletons. The sequencing input was blood, either unsorted or a sorted T cell fraction (not recorded which). Source of these receptors: a male donor with ankylosing spondylitis or in good health (not recorded which).

This clonotype was seen only a few times. The rearrangement joins TRBV10-2 to TRBJ2-1; TRBD1 is a possible D gene (5 bases). This CDR3 is built from 15 residues. The ends were cut back, 1 base at V and 3 bases at J, with 10 bases in the middle. Germline CDR1 and CDR2: WSHSY and SAAADI. DNA of the CDR3: TGCGCCAGCAGTGAGTTAGGGGCCTTCTACAATGAGCAGTTCTTC. Residues: CASSELGAFYNEQFF.

This clonotype was seen ten or more times. V is TRBV7-2 and J is TRBJ2-5, with D possibly called TRBD1 or TRBD2 (5 bases each). The CDR3 covers 14 residues. V lost 1 base to trimming and J lost 5 bases, with 11 bases between them. Per germline, CDR1 SGHTA and CDR2 FQGNSA. The CDR3 coding sequence is TGTGCCAGCAGCTTAGGGAACGGGGCGGAGACCCAGTACTTC. Translated: CASSLGNGAETQYF.

The J gene is TRBJ2-5, the V gene TRBV4-1; D perhaps matches TRBD1 (5 bases). Germline CDR1 reads MGHRA; CDR2 reads YSYEKL. The CDR3 has 17 amino acids. The V end was cut by 0 bases, the J end by 1 base, with 15 bases between. In DNA, the CDR3 is TGCGCCAGCAGCCAAGACTTGTACAGGACCACCCAAGAGACCCAGTACTTC. Protein: CASSQDLYRTTQETQYF.

This clonotype was picked up many times. The chain joins TRBV11-2 to TRBJ1-1; perhaps TRBD1 as D (5 bases). Looked up from germline, CDR1 is SGHAT and CDR2 is FQNNGV. The CDR3 spans 13 residues. V gave up 4 bases and J gave up 7 bases, with 13 bases separating them. The CDR3 DNA reads TGTGCCAGCAGCTCCTCGGGACGGCTTGAAGCTTTCTTT. It yields the protein CASSSSGRLEAFF. The full variable domain, its missing parts supplied by reference TRBV11-2 and TRBJ1-1, is EAGVAQSPRYKIIEKRQSVAFWCNPISGHATLYWYQQILGQGPKLLIQFQNNGVVDDSQLPKDRFSAERLKGVDSTLKIQPAKLEDSAVYLCASSSSGRLEAFFGQGTRLTVV.

The sample holds many counts of this clonotype. The chain employs TRBV15 and TRBJ2-3; D perhaps matches TRBD1 (6 bases). Germline V CDR1 and CDR2: LNHNV, YYDKDF (reference sequence). This CDR3 is built from 15 residues. Deletions cut 3 bases from V and 6 bases from J, with 16 bases between. CDR3 loop: CATSSPDRSRDTQYF. Here the CDR3 DNA reads TGTGCCACCAGCAGCCCCGACAGGTCACGGGATACGCAGTATTTT.

This clonotype was counted ten times or more. The genes are TRBV12-3 or TRBV12-4 and TRBJ2-5; perhaps TRBD1 as D (6 bases). The CDR3 totals 13 residues. V was pared by 3 bases and J by 5 bases, with 10 bases between. CDR3 amino acids: CASSFTGSETQYF. CDR3 bases: TGTGCCAGCAGTTTTACAGGGTCCGAGACCCAGTACTTC.

This clonotype was recorded a few times. The chain uses TRBV5-1 and TRBJ2-3; the D gene is possibly TRBD1 (5 bases). Trimming took 0 bases from V and 1 from J, leaving 12 bases between them. The CDR3 is 16 amino acids. Germline V gene data show CDR1 as SGHRS and CDR2 as YFSETQ. CDR3 DNA sequence: TGCGCCAGCAGCTTGGGAGCAGGGTTCGGCACAGATACGCAGTATTTT. Encoded protein: CASSLGAGFGTDTQYF. Combining the CDR3 with reference TRBV5-1 and TRBJ2-3 gives the whole variable domain KAGVTQTPRYLIKTRGQQVTLSCSPISGHRSVSWYQQTPGQGLQFLFEYFSETQRNKGNFPGRFSGRQFSNSRSEMNVSTLELGDSALYLCASSLGAGFGTDTQYFGPGTRLTVL.

This clonotype showed up just a few times. The chain recombines TRBV10-1 with TRBJ2-7, with 7 nucleotides matching TRBD2. This CDR3 is built from 20 residues. Germline V lookup: CDR1 WNHNN, CDR2 SYGVQD (reference sequence). With 2 bases clipped from V and 4 bases from J, the junction kept 23 bases outside the gene matches. Written as DNA, the CDR3 is TGCGCCAGCAGTGAGAGGGGAGATGGAGTGAAACGGGGGAGGGGATACGAGCAGTACTTC. This translates into CASSERGDGVKRGRGYEQYF.

This clonotype was seen at least ten times. This chain uses TRBV3-1 with TRBJ2-1, with D perhaps matching TRBD2 (5 bases). CDR3 length: 14 residues. Germline V gene data show CDR1 as LGHDT and CDR2 as YNNKEL (reference sequence). Trimming pared 8 bases from V and 8 bases from J, leaving 19 bases between. The CDR3 coding sequence is TGTGCCAGCTCTCGACTAACCGAAAGGGATGAGCAGTTCTTC. It codes for CASSRLTERDEQFF.

This clonotype has at least ten counts. J is TRBJ1-1 and V is TRBV10-3, with D tentatively TRBD1 (6 bases). V was pared by 4 bases and J by 0 bases, with 12 bases between. This CDR3 spans 15 amino acids. Germline V gives CDR1 ENHRY, CDR2 SYGVKD. The CDR3 reads CAISGTEDMNTEAFF. The CDR3 nucleotides are TGTGCCATCAGTGGGACAGAGGACATGAACACTGAAGCTTTCTTT.

This clonotype was seen only a few times. J is TRBJ2-3 and V is TRBV6-1; the match to TRBD1 covers 7 bases. The V gene end was trimmed by 5 bases and the J gene end by 4 bases; junction bases not matched to a gene: 6. CDR3 length: 14 residues. Per the germline V gene, CDR1 is MNHNS and CDR2 is SASEGT. This chain's CDR3 is CASSRATGSDTQYF. The CDR3 bases are TGTGCCAGCAGTCGAGCGACAGGGTCAGATACGCAGTATTTT.

This clonotype was seen many times. The chain is built from TRBV7-9 and TRBJ2-2, with 7 bases matching TRBD1. The CDR3 is made up of 17 amino acids. Looked up from germline, CDR1 is SEHNR and CDR2 is FQNEAQ (reference sequence). Losses at the gene ends were 3 bases for V and 0 bases for J; bases not matched to a gene: 7. In DNA, the CDR3 is TGTGCCAGCAGCTTCGGGCGAGGGACAGCGAACACCGGGGAGCTGTTTTTT. As protein: CASSFGRGTANTGELFF. Filled out from reference TRBV7-9 and TRBJ2-2, the complete variable domain reads DTGVSQNPRHKITKRGQNVTFRCDPISEHNRLYWYRQTLGQGPEFLTYFQNEAQLEKSRLLSDRFSAERPKGSFSTLEIQRTEQGDSAMYLCASSFGRGTANTGELFFGEGSRLTVL.

The chain employs TRBV7-2 and TRBJ1-1; 8 bases line up with TRBD1. J gave up 4 bases and V 5 bases, and 12 bases lay outside the gene matches. The CDR3 has 16 amino acids. CDR1 is SGHTA and CDR2 is FQGNSA in the germline V gene. CDR3 in amino acids: CASSPRPGTGFTEAFF. CDR3 sequence (DNA): TGTGCCAGCAGCCCCCGTCCCGGGACAGGCTTCACTGAAGCTTTCTTT.

As regards this clonotype: This may arise from a read error, as a much more abundant clone is one base away. This chain connects TRBV7-2 to TRBJ2-7; TRBD2 agrees at 7 bases. CDR1 is SGHTA, CDR2 FQGNSA, per germline. The CDR3 sequence is 14 residues long. The CDR3 loop is CANSLGGGPYEQYF. In DNA form, the CDR3 reads TGTGCCAACAGCTTGGGCGGGGGACCCTACGAGCAGTACTTC.